This T cell receptor beta chain was found in a study of blood T cell repertoires in COVID-19. The protocol was immunoSEQ multiplex PCR, while the TCRdb copy is restricted to in-frame clones and leaves out a portion. The sample carries about 190,000 clones, roughly 80% recorded once. V lost 6 bases and J lost 13, with 10 bases in between. This CDR3 is 11 amino acids long. Which cohort a participant joined came from the clinical history participants gave. The gene calls are TRBV12-3 or TRBV12-4 and TRBJ1-6; a weak D match, TRBD1 (6 bases). The sequenced material came from PBMCs or T cells enriched from blood (not recorded which). The source of this sequence is a woman in her 30s who had recovered from COVID-19. CDR3 DNA: TGTGCCAGCAGCTCGGGGGGCCCCCTCCACTTT. Residues: CASSSGGPLHF.